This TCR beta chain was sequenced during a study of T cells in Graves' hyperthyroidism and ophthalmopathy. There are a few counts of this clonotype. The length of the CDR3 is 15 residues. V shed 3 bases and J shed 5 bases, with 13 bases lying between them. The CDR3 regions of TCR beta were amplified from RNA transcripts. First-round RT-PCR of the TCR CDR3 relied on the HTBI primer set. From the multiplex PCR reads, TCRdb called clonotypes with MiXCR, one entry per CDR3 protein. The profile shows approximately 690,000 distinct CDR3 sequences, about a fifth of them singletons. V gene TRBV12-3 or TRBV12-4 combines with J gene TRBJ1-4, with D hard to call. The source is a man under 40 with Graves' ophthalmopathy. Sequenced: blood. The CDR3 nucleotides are TGTGCCAGCAGTTTCGCGGCCCGAGGAAATGAAAAACTGTTTTTT. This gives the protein CASSFAARGNEKLFF.